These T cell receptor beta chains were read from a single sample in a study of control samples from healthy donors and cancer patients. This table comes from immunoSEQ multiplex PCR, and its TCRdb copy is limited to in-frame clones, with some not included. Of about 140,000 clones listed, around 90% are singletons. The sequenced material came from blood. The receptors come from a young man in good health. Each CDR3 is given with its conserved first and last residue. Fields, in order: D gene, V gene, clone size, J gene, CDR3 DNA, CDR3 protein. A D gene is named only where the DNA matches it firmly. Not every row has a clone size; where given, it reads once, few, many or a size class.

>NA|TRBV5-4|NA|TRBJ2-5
TGTGCCAGCAGCCCCCGTGGTGTATACCAAGAGACCCAGTACTTC
CASSPRGVYQETQYF
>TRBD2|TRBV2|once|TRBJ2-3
TGTGCCAGCGGGAAGCGGGAGAAGGATACGCAGTATTTT
CASGKREKDTQYF
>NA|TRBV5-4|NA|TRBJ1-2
TGTGCCAGCAGCCCGGAATGGGGGGCTCATGGCTACACCTTC
CASSPEWGAHGYTF
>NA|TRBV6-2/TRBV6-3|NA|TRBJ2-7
TGTGCCAGCAGTGCTACTCCCGCTTCCCGGAGCTTCTCCTACGAGCAGTACTTC
CASSATPASRSFSYEQYF
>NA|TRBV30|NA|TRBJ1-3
TGTGCCGGAGTATCTGACAGGAGCTCTGGAAACACCATATATTTT
CAGVSDRSSGNTIYF
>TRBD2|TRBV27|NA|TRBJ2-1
TGTGCCAGCAGCCAAACTAGCGGGAGGGCTGATGAGCAGTTCTTC
CASSQTSGRADEQFF
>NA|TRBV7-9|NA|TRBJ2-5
TGTGCCAGCAGCTCCCCCGGGTGGGAAGAGACCCAGTACTTC
CASSSPGWEETQYF
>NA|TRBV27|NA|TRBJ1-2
TGTGCCAGCAGTTTAGACAGGTTCAACTATGGCTACACCTTC
CASSLDRFNYGYTF
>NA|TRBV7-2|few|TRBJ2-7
TGTGCCAGCAGCTTAGAGCAGGGGTTGGGCGAGCAGTACTTC
CASSLEQGLGEQYF
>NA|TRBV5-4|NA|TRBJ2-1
TGTGCCAGCAGTCGTGGACCGTCCATTGAGCAGTTCTTC
CASSRGPSIEQFF
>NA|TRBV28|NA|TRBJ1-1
TGTGCCAGCAGTTTTGGGAGACAGCTTATGAACACTGAAGCTTTCTTT
CASSFGRQLMNTEAFF
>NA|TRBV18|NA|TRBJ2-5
TGTGCCAGCTCACCACGCAAGTTGAATACAATTGGGACGCAAGAGACCCAGTACTTC
CASSPRKLNTIGTQETQYF
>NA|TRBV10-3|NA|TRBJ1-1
TGTGCCATCAGTGAGTCGGGATTCGGGAACACTGAAGCTTTCTTT
CAISESGFGNTEAFF
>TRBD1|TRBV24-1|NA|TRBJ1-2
TGTGCCACCAGTGAGGGGGACAGTCGTGGCTACACCTTC
CATSEGDSRGYTF
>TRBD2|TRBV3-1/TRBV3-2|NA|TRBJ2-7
TGTGCCAGCAGCCCCCCGGGACTAGCGGCATTTCGGCAGTACTTC
CASSPPGLAAFRQYF
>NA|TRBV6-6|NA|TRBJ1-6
TGTGCCAGCAGTTATCCCGAAGGTTCACCCCTCCACTTT
CASSYPEGSPLHF